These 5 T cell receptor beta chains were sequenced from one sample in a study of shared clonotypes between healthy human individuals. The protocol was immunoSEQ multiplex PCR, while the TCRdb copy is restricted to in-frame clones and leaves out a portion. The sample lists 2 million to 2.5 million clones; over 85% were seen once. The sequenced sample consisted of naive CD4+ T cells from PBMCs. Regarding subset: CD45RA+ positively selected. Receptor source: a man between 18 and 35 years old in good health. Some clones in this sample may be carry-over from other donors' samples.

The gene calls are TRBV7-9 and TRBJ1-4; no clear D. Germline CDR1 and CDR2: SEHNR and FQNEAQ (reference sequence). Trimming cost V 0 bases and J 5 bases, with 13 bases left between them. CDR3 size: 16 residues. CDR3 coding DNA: TGTGCCAGCAGCTTAGCACCCGGCAGAGCCAATGAAAAACTGTTTTTT. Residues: CASSLAPGRANEKLFF.

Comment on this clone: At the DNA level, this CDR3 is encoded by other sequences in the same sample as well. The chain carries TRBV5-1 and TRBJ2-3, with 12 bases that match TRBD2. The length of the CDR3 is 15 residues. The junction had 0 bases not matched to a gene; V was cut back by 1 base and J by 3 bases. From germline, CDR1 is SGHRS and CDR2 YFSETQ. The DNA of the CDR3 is TGCGCCAGCAGCTTGACTAGCGGGAGGACAGATACGCAGTATTTT. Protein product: CASSLTSGRTDTQYF.

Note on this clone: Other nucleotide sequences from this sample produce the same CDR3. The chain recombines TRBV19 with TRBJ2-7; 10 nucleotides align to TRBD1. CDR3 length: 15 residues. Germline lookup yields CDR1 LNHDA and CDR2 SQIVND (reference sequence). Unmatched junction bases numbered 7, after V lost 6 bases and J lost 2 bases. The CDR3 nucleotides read TGTGCCAGTAGCCGGGGACAGGGGTTAACCTACGAGCAGTACTTC. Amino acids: CASSRGQGLTYEQYF.

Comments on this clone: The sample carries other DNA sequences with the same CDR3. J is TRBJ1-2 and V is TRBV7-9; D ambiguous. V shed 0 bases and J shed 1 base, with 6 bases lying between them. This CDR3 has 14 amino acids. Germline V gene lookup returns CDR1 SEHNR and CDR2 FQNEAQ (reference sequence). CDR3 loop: CASSLAGSNYGYTF. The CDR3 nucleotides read TGTGCCAGCAGCTTAGCGGGCAGTAACTATGGCTACACCTTC.

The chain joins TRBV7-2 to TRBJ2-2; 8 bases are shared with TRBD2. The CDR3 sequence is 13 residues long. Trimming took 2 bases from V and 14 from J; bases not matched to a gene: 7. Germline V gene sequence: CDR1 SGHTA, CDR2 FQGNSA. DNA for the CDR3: TGTGCCAGCAGCTTAATGGGAGCGGGAGCTCTGTTTTTT. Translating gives CASSLMGAGALFF.